Below, 18 T cell receptor beta chains from the same sample are listed, as sequenced in a study of T cell repertoires in cytomegalovirus infection. TCRdb re-called the reads through MiXCR, storing one row per CDR3 protein. The sample yields just over 450,000 distinct CDR3 sequences, under 45% seen once. The antigens for these receptors are not known. This specimen was cultured PBMCs, taken from culture after CMV antigen stimulation. The origin of the receptors is a human donor in good health (CMV status not recorded). Some clones in this sample may be carry-over from other donors' samples.

The rearrangement links TRBV5-1 to TRBJ2-3; possibly TRBD1 or TRBD2 for D (7 bases each). Germline lookup yields CDR1 SGHRS and CDR2 YFSETQ. The CDR3 totals 17 residues. Trimming removed 4 bases at V and 6 bases at J, with 24 bases between. CDR3 coding DNA: TGCGCCAGCAGCCCCTCCGGTGGGAGGGGGCGAATGGATACGCAGTATTTT. Protein sequence: CASSPSGGRGRMDTQYF.

This clonotype was detected only a few times. The CDR3 sequence: CASSPGQVPAYNSPLHF. The CDR3 region has the DNA TGTGCCAGCAGTCCGGGACAGGTGCCGGCCTATAATTCACCCCTCCACTTT. This chain connects TRBV28 to TRBJ1-6, with TRBD1 matching over 8 bases. Germline CDR1 is MDHEN and CDR2 is SYDVKM. V lost 5 bases to trimming and J lost 2 bases; unmatched junction nucleotides: 8. The CDR3 loop spans 17 amino acids. The variable domain in full, completed from reference TRBV28 and TRBJ1-6, reads DVKVTQSSRYLVKRTGEKVFLECVQDMDHENMFWYRQDPGLGLRLIYFSYDVKMKEKGDIPEGYSVSREKKERFSLILESASTNQTSMYLCASSPGQVPAYNSPLHFGNGTRLTVT.

This rearrangement joins TRBV5-3 to TRBJ1-1; tentative D call: TRBD1 (6 bases). TRBV5-3 is placed among ORFs of uncertain function. The CDR3 length is 18 residues. Trimming removed 8 bases from V and 0 bases from J, with 26 bases in between. The CDR3 region has the DNA TGTGCCAGCAGACCCGATGTGGGGGGGCGCGCAATGAACACTGAAGCTTTCTTT. It yields the protein CASRPDVGGRAMNTEAFF.

This chain connects TRBV19 to TRBJ2-2, with 11 bases that match TRBD2. The ends lost 5 bases at V and 5 bases at J; junction bases unmatched: 7. This CDR3 has 16 residues. CDR1 and CDR2 from the germline V gene are LNHDA and SQIVND (reference sequence). DNA of the CDR3: TGTGCCAGTAGTCTAATTACTAGCGGGGGAACCGGGGAGCTGTTTTTT. Protein: CASSLITSGGTGELFF.

This clonotype was picked up a small number of times. The rearrangement uses TRBV7-2 and TRBJ1-2; possible D gene TRBD1, 6 bases. Trimming took off 5 bases at V and 7 bases at J, with 14 bases between the two ends. CDR3 length equals 13 residues. From germline, CDR1 is SGHTA and CDR2 FQGNSA. The CDR3 is CASSARGGRGYTF. The CDR3 coding sequence is TGTGCCAGCAGCGCTAGGGGGGGGCGTGGCTACACCTTC.

This chain links TRBV20-1 with TRBJ1-5, with D hard to call. CDR3 length: 14 amino acids. Germline V gene sequence: CDR1 DFQATT, CDR2 SNEGSKA (reference sequence). V was shortened by 6 bases and J by 6 bases, with 18 bases between the two germline ends. The CDR3 DNA reads TGCAGTGCGCGGGAAGGAGGGATAAGTCAGCCCCAGCATTTT. Encoded protein: CSAREGGISQPQHF.

This clonotype was observed a few times. J is TRBJ1-3 and V is TRBV2; D remains unclear. Germline V gene lookup returns CDR1 SNHLY and CDR2 FYNNEI. V was pared by 10 bases and J by 0 bases, with 13 bases between. CDR3 length: 14 residues. CDR3 sequence: CATSSDFSGNTIYF. Here the CDR3 DNA reads TGTGCCACGTCGTCTGACTTCTCTGGAAACACCATATATTTT.

CDR3 bases: TGTGCCAGCAGTGGCAGGATTCACCGTCAGCCCCAGCATTTT. The encoded protein is CASSGRIHRQPQHF. The chain couples TRBV28 to TRBJ1-5; D uncertain. The CDR3 is 14 amino acids. The germline V gene has CDR1 MDHEN and CDR2 SYDVKM. Trimming took off 5 bases at V and 6 bases at J, with 14 bases between the two ends.

V usage is TRBV27 and J usage is TRBJ2-5, with TRBD1 matching over 10 bases. CDR1 is MNHEY, CDR2 SMNVEV, per germline (reference sequence). CDR3 length: 15 residues. Losses at the gene ends were 5 bases for V and 4 bases for J; bases not matched to a gene: 7. In DNA, the CDR3 is TGTGCCAGCAGTCTCTGGGGGACAGGGGTAGAGACCCAGTACTTC. It translates to CASSLWGTGVETQYF.

This clonotype was seen only a few times. The chain links TRBV12-3 or TRBV12-4 to TRBJ2-1; TRBD1 matches 7 bases. Trimming cost V 2 bases and J 3 bases; bases outside gene matches: 7. The CDR3 spans 16 residues. This CDR3 reads CASSLYGRGYYNEQFF. The CDR3 bases are TGTGCCAGCAGTTTATATGGCAGGGGGTACTACAATGAGCAGTTCTTC.

This clonotype was counted only a few times. V and J are TRBV7-2 and TRBJ2-3; 11 nucleotides line up with TRBD2. The CDR3 length is 21 residues. Germline values: CDR1 SGHTA, CDR2 FQGNSA. V was pared by 2 bases and J by 0 bases, with 16 bases of the junction left unmatched. The CDR3 reads CASSLNSLAGALGPSTDTQYF. CDR3 in DNA: TGTGCCAGCAGCTTAAATTCACTAGCGGGGGCCCTGGGTCCTAGCACAGATACGCAGTATTTT.

The rearrangement joins TRBV7-2 to TRBJ2-3, with TRBD2 matching over 8 bases. The germline V gene has CDR1 SGHTA and CDR2 FQGNSA. V lost 8 bases, J lost 8 bases, and 9 bases stayed unmatched. The CDR3 covers 13 residues. The CDR3 loop reads CASREGPAGTQYF. In DNA, the CDR3 is TGTGCCAGCCGGGAGGGTCCTGCAGGTACGCAGTATTTT.

The CDR3 DNA follows: TGTGCCATCAGTGAGTCGCGACAGGGGCCGTTAGCTTTCTTT. Protein: CAISESRQGPLAFF. The rearrangement links TRBV10-3 to TRBJ1-1; TRBD1 matches at 8 bases. Unmatched junction bases numbered 7, after V lost 0 bases and J lost 10 bases. Germline V gene lookup returns CDR1 ENHRY and CDR2 SYGVKD. This CDR3 region has 14 residues.

This rearrangement joins TRBV7-2 to TRBJ1-2; D is unresolved. Germline V gene sequence: CDR1 SGHTA, CDR2 FQGNSA. The CDR3 sequence is 16 residues long. The V end was cut by 2 bases, the J end by 7 bases, with 20 bases between. The CDR3 loop is CASSLKFRTLNLGYTF. The CDR3 DNA sequence: TGTGCCAGCAGCTTAAAATTCCGTACATTGAACCTTGGCTACACCTTC.

The gene calls are TRBV30 and TRBJ2-5; TRBD1 matches 9 bases. Germline V gene data show CDR1 as GTSNPN and CDR2 as SVGIG (reference sequence). Trimming cost V 4 bases and J 5 bases; bases outside gene matches: 8. This CDR3 contains 14 residues. CDR3 amino acids: CAWTKTGGWETQYF. Here the CDR3 DNA reads TGTGCCTGGACTAAAACAGGGGGCTGGGAGACCCAGTACTTC. Full variable domain (rest looked up from reference TRBV30 and TRBJ2-5): SQTIHQWPATLVQPVGSPLSLECTVEGTSNPNLYWYRQAAGRGLQLLFYSVGIGQISSEVPQNLSASRPQDRQFILSSKKLLLSDSGFYLCAWTKTGGWETQYFGPGTRLLVL.

A single count supports this clonotype. The junction does not match germline at one end; this may be a read error. The chain employs TRBV19 and TRBJ1-2, with D hard to call. This CDR3 is built from 12 residues. Per the germline V gene, CDR1 is LNHDA and CDR2 is SQIVND (reference sequence). The DNA of the CDR3 is TGTGCCAATAGTATTCGACGAAGGGGCTACACCTTC. Amino acids: CANSIRRRGYTF.

The chain joins TRBV18 to TRBJ1-1; 9 bases fit TRBD1. CDR3 length: 16 amino acids. CDR1 and CDR2 from the germline V gene are KGHSH and LQKENI. With V trimmed by 3 bases and J by 1 base, 6 bases remained unmatched. CDR3 DNA: TGTGCCAGCTCACCGGACAGGGGAATAAGGAACACTGAAGCTTTCTTT. This gives the protein CASSPDRGIRNTEAFF.

The rearrangement links TRBV7-2 to TRBJ2-5; 12 nucleotides match TRBD2. V dropped 2 bases and J dropped 2; count of bases not matched to a gene: 15. Germline CDR1 and CDR2: SGHTA and FQGNSA. The CDR3 consists of 20 residues. The CDR3, as DNA: TGTGCCAGCAGCTTACGGACTAGCGGGGCACTACCGGGAGCGCAAGAGACCCAGTACTTC. It encodes CASSLRTSGALPGAQETQYF.